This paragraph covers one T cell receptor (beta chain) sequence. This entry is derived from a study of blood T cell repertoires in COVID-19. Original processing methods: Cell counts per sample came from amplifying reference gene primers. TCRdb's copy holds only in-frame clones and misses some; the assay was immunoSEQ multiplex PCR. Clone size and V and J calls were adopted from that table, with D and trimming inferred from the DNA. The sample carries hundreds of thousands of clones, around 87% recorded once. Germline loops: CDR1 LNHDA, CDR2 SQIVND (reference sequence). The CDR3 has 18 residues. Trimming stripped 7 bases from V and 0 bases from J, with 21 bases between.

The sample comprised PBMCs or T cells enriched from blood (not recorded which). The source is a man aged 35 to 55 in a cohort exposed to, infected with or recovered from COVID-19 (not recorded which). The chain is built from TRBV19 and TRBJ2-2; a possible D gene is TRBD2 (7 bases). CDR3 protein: CASMGGRARAANTGELFF. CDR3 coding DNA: TGTGCCAGTATGGGGGGGCGGGCCAGGGCCGCGAACACCGGGGAGCTGTTTTTT.